This paragraph covers one TCR beta chain sequence. Unmatched junction bases numbered 4, after V lost 4 bases and J lost 5 bases. The CDR3 contains 14 residues. Germline loops: CDR1 LNHNV, CDR2 YYDKDF (reference sequence). TCRdb's copy holds only in-frame clones and misses some; the assay was immunoSEQ multiplex PCR. This sample has over 25,000 clones; about 88% occur once, and the top ten carry less than 9%. This sample is part of a study of T cell changes during pregnancy in multiple sclerosis. Here the sequenced sample was CD8+ T cells from peripheral blood mononuclear cells, taken before pregnancy. This rearrangement joins TRBV15 to TRBJ1-4; 7 bases agree with TRBD1. The TCR comes from a female donor with multiple sclerosis, enrolled in a pregnancy study. For the CDR3, the DNA is TGTGCCACCAGCACAGGGACAGAGAATGAAAAACTGTTTTTT. The encoded protein is CATSTGTENEKLFF.